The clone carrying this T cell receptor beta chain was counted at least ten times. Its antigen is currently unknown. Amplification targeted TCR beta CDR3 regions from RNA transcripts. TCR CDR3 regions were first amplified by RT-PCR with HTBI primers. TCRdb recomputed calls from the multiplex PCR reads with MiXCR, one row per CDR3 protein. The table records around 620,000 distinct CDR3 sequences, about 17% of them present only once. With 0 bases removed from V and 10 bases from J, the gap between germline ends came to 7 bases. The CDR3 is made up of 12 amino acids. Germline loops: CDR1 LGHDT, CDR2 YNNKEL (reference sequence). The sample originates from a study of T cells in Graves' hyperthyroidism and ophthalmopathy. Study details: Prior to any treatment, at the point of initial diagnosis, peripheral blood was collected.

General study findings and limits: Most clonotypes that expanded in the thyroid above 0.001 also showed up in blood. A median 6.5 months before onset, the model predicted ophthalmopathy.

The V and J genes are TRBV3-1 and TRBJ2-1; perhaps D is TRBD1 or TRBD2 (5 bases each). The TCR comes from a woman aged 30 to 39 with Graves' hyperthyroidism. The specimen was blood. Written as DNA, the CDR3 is TGTGCCAGCAGCCAAGAAGGGACGGAGCAGTTCTTC. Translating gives CASSQEGTEQFF.